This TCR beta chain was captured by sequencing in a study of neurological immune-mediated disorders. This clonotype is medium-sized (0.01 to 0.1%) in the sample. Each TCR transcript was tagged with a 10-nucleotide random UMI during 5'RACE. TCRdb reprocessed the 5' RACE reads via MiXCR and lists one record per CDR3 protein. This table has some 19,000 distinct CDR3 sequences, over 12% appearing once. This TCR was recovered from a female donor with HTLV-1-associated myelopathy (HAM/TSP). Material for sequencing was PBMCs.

The CDR3 loop is CASSSPSDIFSYEQYF. The DNA for the CDR3 is TGTGCCAGCAGCTCTCCGTCTGACATCTTCTCCTACGAGCAGTACTTC. This sequence joins TRBV11-2 and TRBJ2-7; no reliable D call. Trimming shortened V by 4 bases and J by 0 bases, and 16 bases separated the two germline ends. CDR1 and CDR2 (germline): SGHAT, FQNNGV. The CDR3 length is 16 residues.